This section outlines one TCR beta chain sequence together with its context. Method: immunoSEQ multiplex PCR; TCRdb's copy keeps in-frame clones and lacks some. The table lists about 98,000 clones, about 90% of them singletons. Germline CDR1 is LNHDA and CDR2 is SQIVND (reference sequence). Trimming removed 6 bases at V and 9 bases at J, with 21 bases between. The CDR3 spans 15 residues. The sample comes from a study of cytomegalovirus exposure and HLA in healthy donors. The sequence derives from a young man in good health and CMV-seropositive. Sequencing was done on a sample of PBMCs. V and J are TRBV19 and TRBJ1-5; possibly TRBD1 for D (6 bases). The CDR3 loop reads CASSTSGAPGRPQHF. CDR3 DNA sequence: TGTGCCAGTAGCACATCAGGGGCGCCGGGTCGGCCCCAGCATTTT.